Listed below are T cell receptor beta chains from one sample, sequenced in a study of shared clonotypes between healthy human individuals. Sequencing was performed with immunoSEQ multiplex PCR; in TCRdb, only in-frame clones are kept and a portion is missing. In the table there are 1.5 million to 2.5 million clones, roughly 94% of which are singletons. The sample was naive CD8+ T cells sorted from blood. The receptor set was obtained from a man younger than 35 in good health. The CDR3 runs from the conserved cysteine through the conserved F or W. The D gene is left open where the match is weak. Not all rows give a size; the values are once, few, many and, for expanded clones, a class.

.	TRBJ2-7	once	TRBV27	CASSPFSGYEQYF	TGTGCCAGCAGTCCTTTTAGTGGCTACGAGCAGTACTTC
TRBD1	TRBJ1-2	.	TRBV30	CAWTPAPQGIRDGYTF	TGTGCCTGGACCCCAGCTCCACAGGGGATTAGGGATGGCTACACCTTC
.	TRBJ1-6	.	TRBV5-6	CASSLGNSPLHF	TGTGCCAGCAGCCTCGGGAATTCACCCCTCCACTTT
.	TRBJ1-4	.	TRBV15	CATSRAGHEKLFF	TGTGCCACCAGCAGAGCGGGTCACGAAAAACTGTTTTTT
.	TRBJ2-7	few	TRBV7-9	CASSLGRTDYEQYF	TGTGCCAGCAGCTTGGGGCGGACAGACTACGAGCAGTACTTC
TRBD1	TRBJ1-2	once	TRBV7-9	CASSHDGDRILGYTF	TGTGCCAGCAGCCACGATGGGGACAGGATCCTTGGCTACACCTTC
.	TRBJ1-6	once	TRBV7-6	CASSLDATGEGNSPLHF	TGTGCCAGCAGCTTAGATGCAACAGGCGAGGGTAATTCACCCCTCCACTTT
TRBD2	TRBJ2-3	.	TRBV6-1	CASSEGLYPPIPFEYF	TGTGCCAGCAGTGAGGGACTATACCCTCCGATCCCTTTCGAATATTTT
TRBD1	TRBJ2-7	.	TRBV7-8	CASSLVYGTGETYEQYF	TGTGCCAGCAGCTTAGTATACGGGACAGGGGAAACCTACGAGCAGTACTTC
.	TRBJ2-7	.	TRBV19	CASSIPGVSYEQYF	TGTGCCAGTAGTATCCCAGGAGTTTCCTACGAGCAGTACTTC
TRBD1	TRBJ2-7	.	TRBV29-1	CSVVGQASYEQYF	TGCAGCGTTGTTGGACAGGCCTCCTACGAGCAGTACTTC
TRBD1	TRBJ1-5	.	TRBV27	CASKPGQSNQPQHF	TGTGCCAGCAAGCCGGGACAGAGCAATCAGCCCCAGCATTTT
.	TRBJ2-5	.	TRBV5-1	CASSFRDRDNQETQYF	TGCGCCAGCAGCTTTAGAGACCGGGACAACCAAGAGACCCAGTACTTC
.	TRBJ1-1	.	TRBV13	CASSLEGQNTEAFF	TGTGCCAGCAGCTTAGAAGGACAGAACACTGAAGCTTTCTTT
.	TRBJ1-2	.	TRBV18	CASSPPAGSGYYGYTF	TGTGCCAGCTCACCACCGGCGGGCAGCGGATACTATGGCTACACCTTC
.	TRBJ1-1	.	TRBV5-1	CASSPDSLMGAFF	TGCGCCAGCAGCCCGGACAGTTTAATGGGAGCTTTCTTT
TRBD1	TRBJ1-2	.	TRBV7-8	CASSHNPGQLNYGYTF	TGTGCCAGCAGCCACAATCCGGGACAGCTTAACTATGGCTACACCTTC
TRBD1	TRBJ1-2	.	TRBV29-1	CSALIPGQRRDRDGYTF	TGCAGCGCACTGATTCCGGGACAGCGACGAGATAGAGATGGCTACACCTTC
.	TRBJ2-1	.	TRBV7-8	CASSIEGVSSYNEQFF	TGTGCCAGCAGTATCGAGGGCGTTAGCTCCTACAATGAGCAGTTCTTC
TRBD2	TRBJ2-7	.	TRBV9	CASSVASGRSYEQYF	TGTGCCAGCAGCGTAGCTAGCGGGAGATCCTACGAGCAGTACTTC
TRBD1	TRBJ2-7	.	TRBV6-5	CASSSKGQGGEQYF	TGTGCCAGCAGTTCTAAAGGACAGGGCGGCGAGCAGTACTTC
.	TRBJ2-3	.	TRBV7-6	CASSFGATATDTQYF	TGTGCCAGCAGTTTCGGAGCGACCGCCACAGATACGCAGTATTTT
.	TRBJ1-2	.	TRBV6-5	CASTMDTDGGYTF	TGTGCCAGCACCATGGACACGGATGGCGGCTACACCTTC
.	TRBJ1-4	.	TRBV6-4	CASSPWTREKLFF	TGTGCCAGCAGCCCCTGGACACGGGAAAAACTGTTTTTT
.	TRBJ2-3	.	TRBV27	CASSIGWGVADTQYF	TGTGCCAGCAGCATTGGGTGGGGGGTAGCAGATACGCAGTATTTT
.	TRBJ2-1	.	TRBV7-9	CASGSTYNEQFF	TGTGCCAGCGGAAGCACCTACAATGAGCAGTTCTTC
.	TRBJ1-2	.	TRBV7-6	CASSLYGASNYGYTF	TGTGCCAGCAGCTTGTACGGGGCTTCTAACTATGGCTACACCTTC
.	TRBJ2-7	few	TRBV7-9	CASSLGTYEQYF	TGTGCCAGCAGCCTGGGAACCTACGAGCAGTACTTC
.	TRBJ2-3	.	TRBV7-9	CASSLASTRSGGDTQYF	TGTGCCAGCAGCTTAGCATCGACTCGATCAGGTGGGGATACGCAGTATTTT
.	TRBJ1-1	.	TRBV6-6	CASSSDGGLEAFF	TGTGCCAGCAGTTCCGACGGTGGTCTTGAAGCTTTCTTT
TRBD2	TRBJ2-5	.	TRBV7-9	CASTPREKGLAGVETQYF	TGTGCCAGCACCCCACGCGAAAAGGGACTAGCGGGGGTAGAGACCCAGTACTTC
TRBD1	TRBJ2-1	.	TRBV5-1	CASSYDRDNHNEQFF	TGCGCCAGCAGTTATGACAGGGACAACCACAATGAGCAGTTCTTC
.	TRBJ2-7	.	TRBV25-1	CASRRWADGYYEQYF	TGTGCCAGCAGAAGATGGGCAGATGGGTACTACGAGCAGTACTTC
.	TRBJ2-7	.	TRBV19	CASSIYGTESYEQYF	TGTGCCAGTAGTATATATGGGACCGAGTCCTACGAGCAGTACTTC
.	TRBJ1-2	few	TRBV6-1	CASTPGLYYGYTF	TGTGCCAGCACGCCAGGGCTGTACTATGGCTACACCTTC
.	TRBJ2-1	.	TRBV28	CASSLGGTYNEQFF	TGTGCCAGCAGTTTGGGGGGAACCTACAATGAGCAGTTCTTC
.	TRBJ1-1	.	TRBV6-5	CASSYSEGPNTEAFF	TGTGCCAGCAGTTACTCGGAGGGTCCGAACACTGAAGCTTTCTTT
.	TRBJ2-7	once	TRBV15	CATSRDRGVYEQYF	TGTGCCACCAGCAGAGACAGGGGAGTGTACGAGCAGTACTTC
TRBD2	TRBJ2-7	.	TRBV27	CASTPSSGIVSYEQYF	TGTGCCAGCACCCCTTCTAGCGGGATTGTATCCTACGAGCAGTACTTC